This TCR beta chain derives from a study of cytomegalovirus exposure and HLA in healthy donors. Study results and limitations: Some 16,000 TCR beta sequences were associated with HLA alleles at 0.05 false discovery rate in a later analysis. According to reports, the classifier identified cytomegalovirus status with high specificity and sensitivity. A later analysis reportedly identified an Asian-associated ancestry cluster as carrying fewer N-insertions than the approximately 640-donor mean.

This clone has only a few counts. Its specificity is not known. This PCR relied on a set of 60 Vbeta primers and 13 Jbeta primers. In the authors' workflow: In a later analysis, some 80 million unique TCR beta chains included roughly 11 million shared by two or more donors. Here immunoSEQ multiplex PCR was the method, and the copy in TCRdb shows in-frame clones only, minus some. V, J and clone size were drawn from that table, and D and trimming were deduced from the DNA. In the table there are roughly 190,000 clones, roughly 76% of which are singletons. Sequencing used PBMCs. The sequence derives from a woman in her twenties or thirties in good health and CMV-seropositive.

For the CDR3, the DNA is TGTGCCAGTGGGGACCGGGACAGGGTCCACGAGCAGTACTTC. Translation: CASGDRDRVHEQYF. The J gene is TRBJ2-7, the V gene TRBV19, with 9 bases identical to TRBD1. The germline CDR1 and CDR2 sequences are LNHDA and SQIVND (reference sequence). The length of the CDR3 is 14 residues. The junction had 10 bases not matched to a gene; V was cut back by 8 bases and J by 5 bases.